These 27 T cell receptor beta chains were all obtained from the same sample, sequenced in a study of blood T cell repertoires in COVID-19. Some clones are missing from TCRdb's copy, which holds only in-frame ones; the method was immunoSEQ multiplex PCR. The sample consists of over 25,000 clones, about 90% of them appearing once. Sequences were obtained from peripheral blood. The origin of the receptors is a human donor in a cohort sampled during active COVID-19.

This clone occurred once. The chain links TRBV3-1 (or the pseudogene TRBV3-2) to TRBJ2-3; 9 bases fit TRBD1. Unmatched junction bases numbered 5, after V lost 6 bases and J lost 4 bases. Germline CDR1 LGHDT, CDR2 YNNKEL (reference sequence). The CDR3 spans 14 residues. The CDR3 protein is CASRPGTGSDTQYF. Here the CDR3 DNA reads TGTGCCAGCAGGCCCGGGACAGGGTCAGATACGCAGTATTTT.

The rearrangement joins TRBV30 to TRBJ2-3, with D perhaps TRBD2 (6 bases). The CDR3 is 13 residues long. The V gene lost 2 bases and the J gene lost 1 base, with 7 bases spanning the gap. Germline V CDR1 and CDR2: GTSNPN, SVGIG (reference sequence). CDR3 in amino acids: CAWSPGGTDTQYF. In DNA form, the CDR3 reads TGTGCCTGGAGTCCGGGGGGCACAGATACGCAGTATTTT.

The chain uses TRBV24-1 and TRBJ2-1; perhaps TRBD2 as D (5 bases). This CDR3 contains 12 residues. Trimming removed 4 bases from V and 9 bases from J, with 9 bases in between. Germline values: CDR1 KGHDR, CDR2 SFDVKD. Written as DNA, the CDR3 is TGTGCCACCAGTGAAGAGGGCCGTGAGCAGTTCTTC. Its protein is CATSEEGREQFF.

CDR3: CASSTGPIGNEQFF. The CDR3 nucleotides are TGTGCCAGCAGCACAGGACCGATTGGGAATGAGCAGTTCTTC. J is TRBJ2-1 and V is TRBV5-6; a possible D gene is TRBD1 (5 bases). The CDR3 is 14 amino acids. Between the trimmed V and J ends, which lost 4 bases and 7 bases, there was a span of 15 bases. The germline V gene encodes CDR1 SGHDT and CDR2 YYEEEE.

The gene calls are TRBV18 and TRBJ1-3, with 7 bases matching TRBD1. The CDR3 extends over 17 amino acids. The J segment lost 0 bases and the V segment lost 0 bases, leaving 5 bases of the junction unmatched. Looked up from germline, CDR1 is KGHSH and CDR2 is LQKENI. The CDR3 loop is CASSPPRQGVSGNTIYF. CDR3 in DNA: TGTGCCAGCTCACCACCGCGGCAGGGGGTCTCTGGAAACACCATATATTTT.

Notes on this clone: Other nucleotide sequences in the sample specify the same CDR3. This chain connects TRBV5-1 to TRBJ2-2, with TRBD1 identical over 7 bases. This CDR3 region has 15 residues. V gave up 1 base and J gave up 1 base; unmatched junction bases: 1. Germline values: CDR1 SGHRS, CDR2 YFSETQ. This CDR3 is CASSLRTGNTGELFF. CDR3 DNA sequence: TGCGCCAGCAGCTTGCGGACAGGGAACACCGGGGAGCTGTTTTTT.

The J gene is TRBJ1-3, the V gene TRBV7-2; 9 positions match TRBD1. The V and J ends lost 4 bases and 4 bases, in that order; junction bases with no gene match: 5. CDR1 is SGHTA, CDR2 FQGNSA, per germline. This CDR3 region has 15 residues. CDR3 bases: TGTGCCAGCAGCTCTGGGACAGGGAAGGGAAACACCATATATTTT. It codes for CASSSGTGKGNTIYF.

Comment on this clone: A read error may account for a junction end that differs from germline. This sequence joins TRBV7-7 and TRBJ2-5; 9 nucleotides agree with TRBD2. CDR1 SSHAT and CDR2 FNYEAQ come from the germline V gene (reference sequence). The CDR3 covers 15 residues. CDR3 amino acids: CASSLGGGALETQYF. Written as DNA, the CDR3 is TGTGCTAGCAGCTTAGGCGGGGGGGCTCTAGAGACCCAGTACTTC.

This chain connects TRBV5-4 to TRBJ2-5; D perhaps matches TRBD1 (6 bases). The CDR3 runs 15 residues. The V gene lost 2 bases and the J gene lost 2 bases, with 13 bases spanning the gap. Germline lookup yields CDR1 SGHNT and CDR2 YYREEE (reference sequence). CDR3 region: CASSFVGALQETQYF. CDR3 DNA sequence: TGTGCCAGCAGCTTTGTGGGGGCCTTACAAGAGACCCAGTACTTC.

This sequence joins TRBV6-1 and TRBJ2-7; TRBD1 might be the D (5 bases). V lost 2 bases, J lost 3 bases, and 17 bases lay in between. The CDR3 spans 16 residues. From germline, CDR1 is MNHNS and CDR2 SASEGT. The chain's CDR3 is CASSEWSRASYYEQYF. CDR3 nucleotides: TGTGCCAGCAGTGAATGGAGCAGGGCATCATACTACGAGCAGTACTTC.

This CDR3 reads CASSVNPSREQYF. The CDR3 coding sequence is TGTGCCAGCAGCGTAAATCCGTCGCGCGAGCAGTACTTC. V is TRBV9 and J is TRBJ2-7; unclear D gene. V dropped 1 base and J dropped 6 bases, with 11 bases sitting between them. The CDR3 runs to 13 residues. Germline loops: CDR1 SGDLS, CDR2 YYNGEE.

The table lists this clone with a few counts. The chain recombines TRBV6-5 with TRBJ1-1; D remains ambiguous. The CDR3 is 13 amino acids. With 7 bases removed from V and 4 bases from J, the gap between germline ends came to 13 bases. Germline CDR1 is MNHEY and CDR2 is SVGAGI. The CDR3 loop is CASKPSTVTEAFF. As DNA, the CDR3 is TGTGCCAGCAAGCCCTCCACGGTCACTGAAGCTTTCTTT.

The chain recombines TRBV13 with TRBJ1-5; 7 bases match TRBD1. The germline V gene has CDR1 PRHDT and CDR2 FYEKMQ (reference sequence). This CDR3 is 16 amino acids long. The V gene end was trimmed by 0 bases and the J gene end by 5 bases; junction bases not matched to a gene: 7. CDR3 sequence (DNA): TGTGCCAGCAGCTTAGGAGGCAGGGGGGTACATCAGCCCCAGCATTTT. Translating it yields CASSLGGRGVHQPQHF.

The genes are TRBV7-2 and TRBJ2-3, with TRBD2 matching over 11 bases. Germline CDR1 and CDR2: SGHTA and FQGNSA. This CDR3 spans 15 amino acids. V lost 3 bases, J lost 6 bases, and 5 bases stayed unmatched. The CDR3 here is CASSFASGGQDTQYF. The CDR3 DNA is TGTGCCAGCAGCTTCGCTAGCGGGGGGCAGGATACGCAGTATTTT.

V usage is TRBV6-5 and J usage is TRBJ2-3; D possibly corresponds to TRBD2 (5 bases). Per germline, CDR1 MNHEY and CDR2 SVGAGI. The CDR3 consists of 13 residues. V lost 4 bases and J lost 5, with 10 bases in between. DNA of the CDR3: TGTGCCAGCAGTTCGGAGGAAGAAGATACGCAGTATTTT. Encoded protein: CASSSEEEDTQYF.

J is TRBJ1-5 and V is TRBV30, with TRBD1 identical over 7 bases. CDR3 length: 15 amino acids. V lost 2 bases, J lost 0 bases, and 4 bases stayed unmatched. Germline V lookup: CDR1 GTSNPN, CDR2 SVGIG (reference sequence). This chain's CDR3 is CAWSSTGVSNQPQHF. The CDR3 bases are TGTGCCTGGAGTAGTACAGGGGTTAGCAATCAGCCCCAGCATTTT.

This clone was seen a single time. The chain has TRBV4-2 and TRBJ1-1; D not resolved. Germline lookup yields CDR1 LGHNA and CDR2 YNFKEQ. This CDR3 is 15 amino acids long. V was pared by 1 base and J by 3 bases, with 12 bases between. DNA for the CDR3: TGTGCCAGCAGCCAAGGACAACTCGGGGACACTGAAGCTTTCTTT. This gives the protein CASSQGQLGDTEAFF.

The gene calls are TRBV28 and TRBJ2-3; 8 positions match TRBD2. Germline-derived CDR1 and CDR2 are MDHEN and SYDVKM. J lost 7 bases, V lost 5 bases, and 8 bases had no gene match. This CDR3 contains 14 residues. CDR3 DNA: TGTGCCAGCAGTCCCAAGGGCGGGAGGTATACGCAGTATTTT. Translation: CASSPKGGRYTQYF.

V usage is TRBV7-3 and J usage is TRBJ2-1; TRBD1 matches at 7 bases. Germline V CDR1 and CDR2: SGHTA, FQGTGA. V trimming: 2 bases; J trimming: 1 base; junction bases outside the gene matches: 8. The CDR3 consists of 17 residues. The CDR3 coding sequence is TGTGCCAGCAGCTTAGGGCCCAGGACAGGTTCCTACAATGAGCAGTTCTTC. Translating it yields CASSLGPRTGSYNEQFF. The whole variable domain, remainder taken from reference TRBV7-3 and TRBJ2-1, is GAGVSQTPSNKVTEKGKYVELRCDPISGHTALYWYRQSLGQGPEFLIYFQGTGAADDSGLPNDRFFAVRPEGSVSTLKIQRTERGDSAVYLCASSLGPRTGSYNEQFFGPGTRLTVL.

The CDR3 DNA follows: TGTGCCAGCAGGCACGGGACAGGGGGGGTCTACGAGCAGTACTTC. This sequence encodes CASRHGTGGVYEQYF. The rearrangement joins TRBV6-5 to TRBJ2-7, with 11 bases matching TRBD1. The CDR3 sequence is 15 residues long. V trimming: 6 bases; J trimming: 3 bases; junction bases outside the gene matches: 7. Per germline, CDR1 MNHEY and CDR2 SVGAGI.

Details on this clone: The junction does not match germline at one end; this may be a read error. The chain recombines TRBV6-2 or TRBV6-3 with TRBJ2-2; 7 positions match TRBD1. The germline V gene encodes CDR1 MNHEY and CDR2 SVGEGT. This CDR3 contains 11 residues. DNA of the CDR3: TGTGCCAGCAGCCTCGATGGGACAGTTCGGTTT. Its protein product is CASSLDGTVRF.

This clone came up a few times. The chain recombines TRBV4-1 with TRBJ2-7; no clear D. Germline loops: CDR1 MGHRA, CDR2 YSYEKL. This CDR3 is built from 17 residues. The germline V and J ends were trimmed by 0 bases and 10 bases, with 25 bases remaining between them. The CDR3 spells CASSQDLQVNPIRRQYF. In DNA form, the CDR3 reads TGCGCCAGCAGCCAAGATTTGCAGGTTAACCCCATACGGCGCCAGTACTTC.

The V call is TRBV10-3, the J call TRBJ2-3; tentative D call: TRBD2 (6 bases). Germline CDR1 reads ENHRY; CDR2 reads SYGVKD. The ends were cut back, 6 bases at V and 7 bases at J, with 14 bases in the middle. The CDR3 is 13 residues long. CDR3 DNA sequence: TGTGCCATCAGCGCCGAGACTAGGAATACGCAGTATTTT. This sequence encodes CAISAETRNTQYF.

This clone was observed once. The chain employs TRBV19 and TRBJ2-5; perhaps TRBD2 as D (7 bases). The CDR3 loop spans 15 amino acids. Germline V gene sequence: CDR1 LNHDA, CDR2 SQIVND (reference sequence). The ends were cut back, 10 bases at V and 0 bases at J, with 18 bases in the middle. DNA for the CDR3: TGTGCCACAAAAAGGGGGGGCCGTGACCAAGAGACCCAGTACTTC. Encoded protein: CATKRGGRDQETQYF.

This rearrangement joins TRBV28 to TRBJ2-3; a possible D gene is TRBD1 (5 bases). The ends were cut back, 1 base at V and 2 bases at J, with 13 bases in the middle. Germline V CDR1 and CDR2: MDHEN, SYDVKM. The length of the CDR3 is 16 residues. CDR3 bases: TGTGCCAGCAGTTTATCTACAGGTCTTTCCACAGATACGCAGTATTTT. It yields the protein CASSLSTGLSTDTQYF.

This chain uses TRBV3-1 (or the pseudogene TRBV3-2) with TRBJ2-7; maybe TRBD1 (6 bases). The V gene's germline CDR1 is LGHDT and CDR2 YNNKEL (reference sequence). There are 15 residues in the CDR3. The V end lost 4 bases, the J end lost 2 bases, and 15 bases lay between the germline ends. CDR3 residues: CASSPGRTVAYEQYF. CDR3 coding DNA: TGTGCCAGCAGCCCTGGTCGGACAGTCGCCTACGAGCAGTACTTC.

The chain combines TRBV5-6 with TRBJ1-4, with D perhaps TRBD1 (6 bases). Germline CDR1 reads SGHDT; CDR2 reads YYEEEE. The CDR3 is made up of 16 amino acids. Trimming took off 0 bases at V and 8 bases at J, with 17 bases between the two ends. This chain's CDR3 is CASSLGSIGQGEKLFF. In DNA form, the CDR3 reads TGTGCCAGCAGCTTGGGTTCGATTGGGCAGGGGGAAAAACTGTTTTTT.